The 5 T cell receptor beta chains below were found in one sample sequenced in a study of cytomegalovirus exposure and HLA in healthy donors. Some clones are missing from TCRdb's copy, which holds only in-frame ones; the method was immunoSEQ multiplex PCR. The sample gives roughly 270,000 clones, roughly 90% of which show up once; about 0.85% is in the top ten. The sample was PBMCs. Receptors were obtained from a woman under 30 in good health and CMV-seronegative.

The rearrangement joins TRBV5-4 to TRBJ2-7; TRBD2 matches 10 bases. V was clipped by 0 bases and J by 4 bases; unmatched bases: 1. This CDR3 region has 14 residues. Germline CDR1 SGHNT, CDR2 YYREEE (reference sequence). Here the CDR3 reads CASSLASGRYEQYF. The CDR3 DNA reads as TGTGCCAGCAGCTTGGCTAGCGGGAGATACGAGCAGTACTTC.

This rearrangement joins TRBV7-2 to TRBJ2-1; 9 bases align to TRBD1. Trimming took 6 bases from V and 8 from J; bases not matched to a gene: 5. This CDR3 comprises 13 residues. Germline V CDR1 and CDR2: SGHTA, FQGNSA. The CDR3 sequence: CASRSTGGYEQFF. CDR3 nucleotides: TGTGCCAGCAGGTCGACAGGGGGTTATGAGCAGTTCTTC.

The genes are TRBV7-9 and TRBJ1-6, with no clear D. This CDR3 has 16 amino acids. V was pared by 7 bases and J by 0 bases, with 13 bases between. Germline assignment: CDR1 SEHNR and CDR2 FQNEAQ (reference sequence). The CDR3 is CASTWWSSSYNSPLHF. The CDR3 coding sequence is TGTGCCAGCACTTGGTGGAGTAGCTCCTATAATTCACCCCTCCACTTT.

The J gene is TRBJ2-7, the V gene TRBV28, with D possibly TRBD1 on 6 matching bases. Germline CDR1 is MDHEN and CDR2 is SYDVKM. The V end was cut by 3 bases, the J end by 2 bases, with 17 bases between. The CDR3 has 16 amino acids. CDR3 nucleotide sequence: TGTGCCAGCAGTTTGTTTCAGGGGACGAGGACCTACGAGCAGTACTTC. It codes for CASSLFQGTRTYEQYF.

The DNA for the CDR3 is TGTGCCAGCAGCGGCGGGACTAGCGGGACTAATACGCAGTATTTT. It yields the protein CASSGGTSGTNTQYF. The genes are TRBV9 and TRBJ2-3, with 13 nucleotides matching TRBD2. V lost 3 bases and J lost 7; bases outside the gene matches: 5. The germline gives CDR1 SGDLS, CDR2 YYNGEE. The CDR3 loop spans 15 amino acids.